The clone carrying this T cell receptor beta chain came up a few times. Its antigen remains unidentified. TCRdb itself ran the reads through MiXCR, one entry per CDR3 protein. The top ten clones hold about 13% of a sample with about 530,000 distinct CDR3 sequences, less than 30% of them seen once. This sample is part of a study of T cell repertoires in cytomegalovirus infection. Overall study results and limits: CMV carriers with the relevant HLA were identified by cumulative public TCR beta family frequency.

The V end lost 0 bases, the J end lost 6 bases, and 6 bases lay between the germline ends. The CDR3 is 13 residues long. Germline V gene sequence: CDR1 MNHEY, CDR2 SVGEGT. This receptor was obtained from a human donor in good health (CMV status not recorded). Some clones in this sample may be carry-over from other donors' samples. The chain joins TRBV6-2 or TRBV6-3 to TRBJ1-5; no clear D gene. Sample: PBMCs. In nucleotides, the CDR3 is TGTGCCAGCAGTTACTCATCGGGTCAGCCCCAGCATTTT. This encodes CASSYSSGQPQHF.